The 20 T cell receptor beta chains below were found in one sample sequenced in a study of regulatory T cells in long-lasting Graves disease. Libraries of TCR beta came from iRepertoire HTBI primers plus Arm-PCR of CDR3 regions. Via MiXCR, TCRdb re-called the multiplex PCR reads, giving one row per CDR3 protein. The data show approximately 500,000 distinct CDR3 sequences, 20% to 25% seen once. Specified time point: persistent/refractory GD, antithyroid drugs over 5 years with positive TRAb. RNA extracted from PBMCs served as the sequencing template. The specimen was peripheral blood mononuclear cells (PBMCs), collected when the disease was refractory, from a patient treated with antithyroid drugs. The receptors shown here come from a female donor with Graves disease.

The J gene is TRBJ2-4, the V gene TRBV29-1; tentatively, D is TRBD1 (7 bases). Germline values: CDR1 SQVTM, CDR2 ANQGSEA. CDR3 length equals 13 residues. V gave up 4 bases and J gave up 3 bases, with 10 bases separating them. CDR3 in DNA: TGCAGCGTTGGACAGGGAGGCAAAAACATTCAGTACTTC. Residues: CSVGQGGKNIQYF.

This clonotype occurred many times. This chain joins TRBV28 and TRBJ1-2; 8 nucleotides align to TRBD1. CDR3 length: 13 amino acids. V gave up 4 bases and J gave up 10 bases; unmatched junction bases: 8. From germline, CDR1 is MDHEN and CDR2 SYDVKM. CDR3 DNA: TGTGCCAGCAGTTCAGACAGGGGACATCCCTACACCTTC. This codes for CASSSDRGHPYTF.

This clonotype has ten or more counts. V is TRBV6-5 and J is TRBJ1-2; D perhaps matches TRBD1 (5 bases). V was clipped by 4 bases and J by 0 bases, with 9 bases between them. This CDR3 has 14 residues. Germline CDR1 MNHEY, CDR2 SVGAGI. CDR3 amino acids: CASSSRQPNYGYTF. CDR3 DNA: TGTGCCAGCAGTTCCCGACAGCCTAACTATGGCTACACCTTC.

The chain joins TRBV24-1 to TRBJ2-3; a weak D match, TRBD2 (6 bases). CDR1 and CDR2 (germline): KGHDR, SFDVKD. Trimming took off 3 bases at V and 11 bases at J, with 11 bases between the two ends. This CDR3 is 12 amino acids long. CDR3 region: CATSDGTLGQYF. CDR3 nucleotide sequence: TGTGCCACCAGTGATGGGACTTTGGGGCAGTATTTT.

This clonotype was seen ten or more times. The chain combines TRBV11-3 with TRBJ1-2; 9 bases are shared with TRBD1. CDR1 and CDR2 (germline): SGHNT, YENEEA. CDR3 length: 15 residues. The V and J ends lost 5 bases and 4 bases, in that order; junction bases with no gene match: 8. For the CDR3, the DNA is TGTGCCAGCAGCGTACAGGGGGCGCCTTCCTATGGCTACACCTTC. Protein: CASSVQGAPSYGYTF.

This clonotype was seen only a few times. This chain uses TRBV6-2 or TRBV6-3 with TRBJ2-2; D might be TRBD1 or TRBD2, each matching 5 bases. Trimming removed 1 base from V and 5 bases from J, with 11 bases in between. The CDR3 is 15 amino acids. The germline CDR1 and CDR2 sequences are MNHEY and SVGEGT. In DNA form, the CDR3 reads TGTGCCAGCAGTTACTTGGGGGATGGTACCGGGGAGCTGTTTTTT. This sequence encodes CASSYLGDGTGELFF.

A note on this clonotype: An end of the junction differs from the germline gene, which may be a read error. The J gene is TRBJ2-7, the V gene TRBV2; tentative D call: TRBD1 (6 bases). This CDR3 has 13 residues. Germline V lookup: CDR1 SNHLY, CDR2 FYNNEI. The CDR3 is CAGTGLLAYERYF. CDR3 nucleotides: TGTGCCGGTACAGGGTTGTTGGCCTACGAGCGGTACTTC.

The chain carries TRBV7-8 and TRBJ1-5; maybe TRBD1 (5 bases). Trimming left V 5 bases short and J 4 bases short, with 15 bases between. Germline CDR1 is SGHVS and CDR2 is FQNEAQ. CDR3 length: 15 amino acids. This CDR3 is CASSPYPGPNQPQHF. The CDR3 DNA sequence: TGTGCCAGCAGCCCCTACCCGGGACCGAATCAGCCCCAGCATTTT.

The table lists this clonotype with a count of one. This clone may be a read error of a much larger clone one base away. The chain joins TRBV20-1 to TRBJ1-1; 7 positions agree with TRBD1. From germline, CDR1 is DFQATT and CDR2 SNEGSKA (reference sequence). This CDR3 comprises 13 residues. V trimming: 5 bases; J trimming: 1 base; junction bases outside the gene matches: 4. CDR3 sequence: CSAGGQRNTEAFF. The CDR3, as DNA: TGCAGTGCTGGGGGACAGAGGAACACTGAAGCTTTCTTT.

This clonotype was detected many times. The V call is TRBV7-2, the J call TRBJ1-6; TRBD1 might be the D (6 bases). Germline loops: CDR1 SGHTA, CDR2 FQGNSA. The V and J ends lost 0 bases and 3 bases respectively, with 9 bases between them. This CDR3 has 16 amino acids. The CDR3 DNA sequence: TGTGCCAGCAGCTTAGCAGGGGACAACTATAATTCACCCCTCCACTTT. Translating gives CASSLAGDNYNSPLHF.

V usage is TRBV11-3 and J usage is TRBJ2-2, with 7 bases matching TRBD1. Trimming at V came to 5 bases and at J to 4 bases, leaving 13 bases not matched to a gene. CDR1 and CDR2 (germline): SGHNT, YENEEA. CDR3 length equals 17 residues. This CDR3 reads CASSNQRQGMGTGELFF. CDR3 bases: TGTGCCAGCAGCAACCAACGACAGGGTATGGGCACCGGGGAGCTGTTTTTT.

This clonotype was detected a few times. The chain employs TRBV7-9 and TRBJ2-2; either TRBD1 or TRBD2 may fit D (6 bases each). The CDR3 extends over 18 amino acids. The germline gives CDR1 SEHNR, CDR2 FQNEAQ (reference sequence). Trimming cost V 5 bases and J 3 bases, with 22 bases left between them. The CDR3 DNA sequence: TGTGCCAGCAGCCTCGACCGGGGGCGGGCCCTGGACACCGGGGAGCTGTTTTTT. Its translation: CASSLDRGRALDTGELFF. Looking up the rest from reference TRBV7-9 and TRBJ2-2 gives the full variable domain: DTGVSQNPRHKITKRGQNVTFRCDPISEHNRLYWYRQTLGQGPEFLTYFQNEAQLEKSRLLSDRFSAERPKGSFSTLEIQRTEQGDSAMYLCASSLDRGRALDTGELFFGEGSRLTVL.

The chain has TRBV2 and TRBJ2-7; D is uncertain. CDR3 length: 14 amino acids. Trimming took off 2 bases at V and 5 bases at J, with 13 bases between the two ends. CDR1 and CDR2 (germline): SNHLY, FYNNEI. As DNA, the CDR3 is TGTGCCAGCAGTGAATCCGCTAGTTCAGACGAGCAGTACTTC. Its protein is CASSESASSDEQYF.

There are many counts of this clonotype. This chain connects TRBV3-1 to TRBJ1-2, with D possibly TRBD1 on 5 matching bases. The ends were cut back, 4 bases at V and 4 bases at J, with 10 bases in the middle. Germline V gene data show CDR1 as LGHDT and CDR2 as YNNKEL (reference sequence). This CDR3 contains 13 residues. The CDR3: CASSPSDSYGYTF. The CDR3 DNA sequence: TGTGCCAGCAGCCCATCCGACAGCTATGGCTACACCTTC.

Concerning this clonotype: Being one base from a much bigger clone, this may be a read error. V usage is TRBV6-1 and J usage is TRBJ2-5, with D perhaps TRBD2 (5 bases). Germline V lookup: CDR1 MNHNS, CDR2 SASEGT. The CDR3 runs to 17 residues. The V end lost 5 bases, the J end lost 2 bases, and 21 bases lay between the germline ends. The CDR3 DNA reads as TGTGCCAGCAGTACGATAACAGAGGTGTGGGAGCAAGAGACCCAGTACTTC. Translating it yields CASSTITEVWEQETQYF.

Only a few counts were recorded for this clonotype. The chain uses TRBV20-1 and TRBJ1-5; the D gene is possibly TRBD1 (5 bases). The CDR3 extends over 16 amino acids. V lost 4 bases and J 0 bases, leaving 16 bases between the germline ends. Germline assignment: CDR1 DFQATT and CDR2 SNEGSKA (reference sequence). CDR3 amino acids: CSAKGEGKSSNQPQHF. CDR3 sequence (DNA): TGCAGTGCTAAGGGTGAGGGGAAAAGTAGCAATCAGCCCCAGCATTTT.

The chain joins TRBV15 to TRBJ1-1; D is unresolved. CDR1 is LNHNV and CDR2 is YYDKDF in the germline V gene (reference sequence). The V gene lost 0 bases and the J gene lost 0 bases, with 11 bases spanning the gap. This CDR3 spans 16 amino acids. CDR3 sequence reads: CATSRDRTAMNTEAFF. The CDR3 bases are TGTGCCACCAGCAGAGATCGTACCGCGATGAACACTGAAGCTTTCTTT.

This clonotype was counted at least ten times. This chain connects TRBV20-1 to TRBJ1-1; unclear D gene. The CDR3 runs 11 residues. Deletions cut 7 bases from V and 0 bases from J, with 6 bases between. Looked up from germline, CDR1 is DFQATT and CDR2 is SNEGSKA (reference sequence). CDR3 region: CSGRLNTEAFF. The CDR3 DNA sequence: TGCAGTGGCCGCCTGAACACTGAAGCTTTCTTT.

Of note for this clonotype: Since a far larger clone is one base different, this is likely a read error. The chain has TRBV27 and TRBJ2-7; 9 nucleotides align to TRBD1. V dropped 6 bases and J dropped 5; count of bases not matched to a gene: 5. The CDR3 runs to 13 residues. The germline V gene has CDR1 MNHEY and CDR2 SMNVEV (reference sequence). The CDR3 DNA sequence: TGTGCCAGCAGCTCCGGGACAGGGCACGAGCAGTACTTC. Encoded protein: CASSSGTGHEQYF.

This rearrangement joins TRBV28 to TRBJ2-7; tentative D call: TRBD1 (6 bases). CDR1 is MDHEN, CDR2 SYDVKM, per germline. CDR3 length: 15 residues. V was clipped by 0 bases and J by 6 bases, with 15 bases between them. CDR3 DNA: TGTGCCAGCAGTTTATGGTCTAACAGGGCCCTCGAGCAGTACTTC. Protein product: CASSLWSNRALEQYF.